Listed here is a single T cell receptor (beta chain). Its target is not known. The record originates from a study of T cell responses to AZD1222 COVID-19 vaccine. Study-wide points: Regions 160-218 and 743-854 dominated among vaccine-associated CD4 TCRs spanning spike.

The CDR3 is 15 amino acids. Germline values: CDR1 SGHNT, CDR2 YENEEA. Trimming stripped 4 bases from V and 3 bases from J, with 12 bases between. The data were produced by immunoSEQ multiplex PCR, yet TCRdb's version contains in-frame clones alone and is incomplete. The table has approximately 180,000 clones, around nine tenths seen once. The sequencing used peripheral blood, collected on day 0 of AZD1222 vaccination. The sequence came from an adult in good health. The chain carries TRBV11-3 and TRBJ2-2; D not certain. CDR3 amino acids: CASSSPQVYTGELFF. DNA for the CDR3: TGTGCCAGCAGCTCCCCCCAGGTTTACACCGGGGAGCTGTTTTTT.